One and the same sample provided the 22 T cell receptor beta chains below, sequenced in a study of cytomegalovirus exposure and HLA in healthy donors (dated by TCRdb to about 2017). The method behind the library was the immunoSEQ multiplex PCR assay. For the multiplex PCR, a mixture combining 60 forward primers for TCR Vbeta segments and 13 reverse primers for TCR Jbeta segments was used. Entries here come from immuneACCESS through TCRdb and include only in-frame sequences with V and J called. Some clones fail to appear in such tables; in the studies checked, an unresolved V gene covers under half of the shortfall, and the cause of the remainder is unknown. The sample profile shows some 170,000 clones; 60% to 85% of them were found once. The ten largest clones take up about 3.8% of the sample. Material: PBMCs. These receptors were taken from a young man in good health and CMV-seropositive.

This chain connects TRBV2 to TRBJ2-7; 11 nucleotides agree with TRBD2. The V segment lost 4 bases and the J segment 3 bases; nucleotides outside the gene matches: 2. Germline assignment: CDR1 SNHLY and CDR2 FYNNEI. The CDR3 spans 14 residues. As DNA, the CDR3 is TGTGCCAGCAGTGTAGCGGGGGGGCTCTACGAGCAGTACTTC. Residues: CASSVAGGLYEQYF.

This chain uses TRBV30 with TRBJ2-7; D is undetermined. The V gene's germline CDR1 is GTSNPN and CDR2 SVGIG (reference sequence). The CDR3 contains 11 residues. V lost 2 bases, J lost 4 bases, and 6 bases lay in between. For the CDR3, the DNA is TGTGCCTGGAGTACAGTATACGAGCAGTACTTC. Its protein product is CAWSTVYEQYF. Supplemented by reference TRBV30 and TRBJ2-7, the full variable domain reads SQTIHQWPATLVQPVGSPLSLECTVEGTSNPNLYWYRQAAGRGLQLLFYSVGIGQISSEVPQNLSASRPQDRQFILSSKKLLLSDSGFYLCAWSTVYEQYFGPGTRLTVT.

This clone has a single count. The V call is TRBV5-4, the J call TRBJ1-1; 8 bases are a match to TRBD1. The CDR3 sequence is 15 residues long. With 2 bases clipped from V and 7 bases from J, the junction kept 10 bases outside the gene matches. Germline V gene data show CDR1 as SGHNT and CDR2 as YYREEE (reference sequence). The CDR3, as DNA: TGTGCCAGCAGCTTACCCGGACAGGGAGGTCTTGAAGCTTTCTTT. It is translated as CASSLPGQGGLEAFF. The whole variable domain, filled in from reference TRBV5-4 and TRBJ1-1, reads ETGVTQSPTHLIKTRGQQVTLRCSSQSGHNTVSWYQQALGQGPQFIFQYYREEENGRGNFPPRFSGLQFPNYSSELNVNALELDDSALYLCASSLPGQGGLEAFFGQGTRLTVV.

The rearrangement joins TRBV2 to TRBJ2-1; D is possibly TRBD2 (6 bases). Per germline, CDR1 SNHLY and CDR2 FYNNEI. The CDR3 is 12 amino acids. Trimming removed 4 bases from V and 9 bases from J, with 10 bases in between. The CDR3 protein is CASSGGAGEQFF. DNA for the CDR3: TGTGCCAGCAGTGGCGGGGCGGGTGAGCAGTTCTTC.

This rearrangement joins TRBV5-1 to TRBJ2-1; tentative D call: TRBD2 (5 bases). The CDR3 runs to 16 residues. The V and J ends lost 3 bases and 0 bases respectively, with 13 bases between them. From germline, CDR1 is SGHRS and CDR2 YFSETQ. The CDR3 here is CASSSISGNSYNEQFF. Written as DNA, the CDR3 is TGCGCCAGCAGCTCCATAAGCGGAAACTCCTACAATGAGCAGTTCTTC. Filled out from reference TRBV5-1 and TRBJ2-1, the complete variable domain reads KAGVTQTPRYLIKTRGQQVTLSCSPISGHRSVSWYQQTPGQGLQFLFEYFSETQRNKGNFPGRFSGRQFSNSRSEMNVSTLELGDSALYLCASSSISGNSYNEQFFGPGTRLTVL.

The CDR3 DNA reads TGTGCCTGGAGTGTACGTGGAGGGGGCCCTACCTATGGCTACACCTTC. Translation gives CAWSVRGGGPTYGYTF. The chain recombines TRBV30 with TRBJ1-2, with 7 bases that match TRBD1. With V trimmed by 0 bases and J by 4 bases, 11 bases remained unmatched. The germline CDR1 and CDR2 sequences are GTSNPN and SVGIG (reference sequence). The CDR3 is 16 residues long. Supplemented by reference TRBV30 and TRBJ1-2, the full variable domain reads SQTIHQWPATLVQPVGSPLSLECTVEGTSNPNLYWYRQAAGRGLQLLFYSVGIGQISSEVPQNLSASRPQDRQFILSSKKLLLSDSGFYLCAWSVRGGGPTYGYTFGSGTRLTVV.

This clone showed up just a few times. The chain is built from TRBV5-1 and TRBJ2-5; D may be TRBD2 (6 bases). V lost 2 bases, J lost 1 base, and 12 bases lay in between. The CDR3 loop spans 15 amino acids. Germline V lookup: CDR1 SGHRS, CDR2 YFSETQ. CDR3 residues: CASSLQMGGQETQYF. The CDR3 region has the DNA TGCGCCAGCAGCTTACAAATGGGGGGCCAAGAGACCCAGTACTTC.

V usage is TRBV11-2 and J usage is TRBJ1-2; 9 positions match TRBD1. Trimming took 5 bases from V and 5 from J; bases not matched to a gene: 12. The CDR3 extends over 16 amino acids. The germline CDR1 and CDR2 sequences are SGHAT and FQNNGV. As DNA, the CDR3 is TGTGCCAGCAGCCCGACCGGGACAGGGTTTGTGTATGGCTACACCTTC. Its protein is CASSPTGTGFVYGYTF.

The rearrangement links TRBV5-4 to TRBJ2-4; 9 bases fit TRBD1. CDR1 is SGHNT and CDR2 is YYREEE in the germline V gene (reference sequence). After removal of 4 bases from V and 9 bases from J, the junction contained 5 bases not matched to a gene. CDR3 length equals 13 residues. The CDR3 protein is CASSLDRGGIQYF. The CDR3, as DNA: TGTGCCAGCAGCCTAGACAGGGGGGGCATTCAGTACTTC.

Turning to this clone: An end of the junction does not agree with germline; a read error may underlie this. Different DNA sequences within this sample yield the same CDR3. The chain combines TRBV6-5 with TRBJ1-6, with TRBD1 identical over 7 bases. CDR1 is MNHEY, CDR2 SVGAGI, per germline. CDR3 length equals 14 residues. The chain's CDR3 is CASSYGGQNSPLHF. DNA of the CDR3: TGTGCCAGCAGTTACGGGGGACAGAATTCCCCCCTCCACTTT.

This clone was observed once. The gene calls are TRBV30 and TRBJ1-3; D is possibly TRBD1 (5 bases). The CDR3 covers 13 residues. Trimming cost V 3 bases and J 7 bases, with 13 bases left between them. In germline, CDR1 is GTSNPN, CDR2 SVGIG (reference sequence). CDR3 sequence (DNA): TGTGCCTGGAGCAACCCGGGGGGTAACACCATATATTTT. It codes for CAWSNPGGNTIYF.

V usage is TRBV27 and J usage is TRBJ2-1, with TRBD2 matching over 9 bases. Trimming cost V 6 bases and J 9 bases; bases outside gene matches: 12. Per the germline V gene, CDR1 is MNHEY and CDR2 is SMNVEV (reference sequence). The CDR3 has 15 amino acids. The CDR3 nucleotides read TGTGCCAGCAGGGGCGGCGGGGGGGCTTTGGCTGAGCAGTTCTTC. This translates into CASRGGGGALAEQFF.

The CDR3 DNA reads as TGTGCCAGCTCACCACCGCGAGGGCGCGAGTACGAGCAGTACTTC. It yields the protein CASSPPRGREYEQYF. This rearrangement joins TRBV18 to TRBJ2-7; D possibly corresponds to TRBD2 (5 bases). Germline V gene data show CDR1 as KGHSH and CDR2 as LQKENI. The CDR3 length is 15 residues. V gave up 0 bases and J gave up 4 bases, with 13 bases separating them.

This chain uses TRBV5-1 with TRBJ2-2; D perhaps matches TRBD1 (5 bases). Trimming cost V 0 bases and J 6 bases, with 15 bases left between them. This CDR3 has 16 residues. From germline, CDR1 is SGHRS and CDR2 YFSETQ. The CDR3 loop is CASSLAVARAAGELFF. The CDR3 coding sequence is TGCGCCAGCAGCTTGGCGGTGGCCAGGGCGGCCGGGGAGCTGTTTTTT.

The chain combines TRBV23-1 with TRBJ2-5, with D perhaps matching TRBD2 (6 bases). TRBV23-1 is sorted into the ORF group, with uncertain function. V shed 0 bases and J shed 2 bases, with 10 bases lying between them. This CDR3 contains 15 residues. The CDR3 reads CASSQSRGRQETQYF. CDR3 in DNA: TGCGCCAGCAGTCAATCACGAGGGAGGCAAGAGACCCAGTACTTC.

The chain recombines TRBV5-1 with TRBJ2-2; TRBD2 aligns across 9 bases. The CDR3 covers 18 residues. Losses at the gene ends were 1 base for V and 1 base for J; bases not matched to a gene: 8. The germline V gene has CDR1 SGHRS and CDR2 YFSETQ. The CDR3 DNA sequence: TGCGCCAGCAGCTTGTTTCAAGCGGGGGGATTGAACACCGGGGAGCTGTTTTTT. Translated, it gives CASSLFQAGGLNTGELFF.

The rearrangement uses TRBV28 and TRBJ2-7; no definite D call. CDR1 is MDHEN and CDR2 is SYDVKM in the germline V gene. The CDR3 is 11 residues long. The V and J ends lost 4 bases and 4 bases respectively, with 5 bases between them. CDR3 in DNA: TGTGCCAGCAGTTCCTCGTACGAGCAGTACTTC. This encodes CASSSSYEQYF.

The rearrangement links TRBV7-9 to TRBJ2-1; no clear D. The ends were cut back, 2 bases at V and 3 bases at J, with 5 bases in the middle. The CDR3 sequence is 13 residues long. Germline V gives CDR1 SEHNR, CDR2 FQNEAQ (reference sequence). The CDR3 sequence: CASSLTDYNEQFF. CDR3 coding DNA: TGTGCCAGCAGCTTAACAGACTACAATGAGCAGTTCTTC.

The chain joins TRBV1 to TRBJ2-7; TRBD1 was called by the table and not checked on the DNA. TRBV1 is a listed pseudogene. There are 14 residues in the CDR3. The CDR3 loop is CTSSSRTGNYEQYF. The CDR3 bases are TGCACCAGCAGCTCCCGGACAGGGAACTACGAGCAGTACTTC.

This clone was seen a few times. The chain links TRBV15 to TRBJ1-5; D is unresolved. This CDR3 contains 16 residues. Trimming shortened V by 4 bases and J by 5 bases, and 18 bases separated the two germline ends. Germline V lookup: CDR1 LNHNV, CDR2 YYDKDF (reference sequence). In DNA, the CDR3 is TGTGCCACCAGCAAGGAGGGCGGGGAGTGGCATCAGCCCCAGCATTTT. Protein sequence: CATSKEGGEWHQPQHF.

As DNA, the CDR3 is TGTGCCAGCAGCCCGACAGGGGACTATGGCTACACCTTC. Protein sequence: CASSPTGDYGYTF. The J gene is TRBJ1-2, the V gene TRBV7-9; 8 nucleotides agree with TRBD1. This CDR3 is 13 amino acids long. J gave up 3 bases and V 5 bases, and 2 bases lay outside the gene matches. Germline V gene sequence: CDR1 SEHNR, CDR2 FQNEAQ (reference sequence).

The genes are TRBV30 and TRBJ2-7; 7 nucleotides align to TRBD1. The CDR3 length is 16 residues. Germline V CDR1 and CDR2: GTSNPN, SVGIG (reference sequence). The ends lost 2 bases at V and 3 bases at J; junction bases unmatched: 13. The CDR3 spells CAWSTSRTGLVYEQYF. In DNA form, the CDR3 reads TGTGCCTGGAGTACCTCGAGGACAGGTCTAGTCTACGAGCAGTACTTC.